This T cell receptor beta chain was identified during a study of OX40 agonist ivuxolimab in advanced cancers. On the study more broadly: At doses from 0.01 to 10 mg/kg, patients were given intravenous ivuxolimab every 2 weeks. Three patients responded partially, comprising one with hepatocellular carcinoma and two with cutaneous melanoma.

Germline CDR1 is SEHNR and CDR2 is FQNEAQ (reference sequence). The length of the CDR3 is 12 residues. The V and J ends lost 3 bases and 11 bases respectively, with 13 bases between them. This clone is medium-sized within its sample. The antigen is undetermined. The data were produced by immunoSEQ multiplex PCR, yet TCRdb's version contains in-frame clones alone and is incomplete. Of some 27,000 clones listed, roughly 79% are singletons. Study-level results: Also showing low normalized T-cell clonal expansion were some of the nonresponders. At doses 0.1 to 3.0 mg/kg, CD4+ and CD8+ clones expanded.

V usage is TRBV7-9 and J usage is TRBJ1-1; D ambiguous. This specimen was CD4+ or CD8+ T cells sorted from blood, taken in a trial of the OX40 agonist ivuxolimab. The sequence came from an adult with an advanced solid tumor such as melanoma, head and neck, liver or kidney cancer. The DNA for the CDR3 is TGTGCCAGCAGCTTCTCGTCGTTCCCCGCTTTCTTT. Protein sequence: CASSFSSFPAFF.